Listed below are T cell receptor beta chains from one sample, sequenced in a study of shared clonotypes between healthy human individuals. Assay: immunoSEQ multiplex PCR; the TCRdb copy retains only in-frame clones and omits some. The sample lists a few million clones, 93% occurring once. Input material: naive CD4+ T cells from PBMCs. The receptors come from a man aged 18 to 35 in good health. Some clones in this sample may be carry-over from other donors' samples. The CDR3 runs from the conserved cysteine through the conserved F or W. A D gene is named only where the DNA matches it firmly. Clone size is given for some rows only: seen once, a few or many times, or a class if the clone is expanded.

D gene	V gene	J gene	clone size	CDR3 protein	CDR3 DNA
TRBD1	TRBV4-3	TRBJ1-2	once	CASSQGDRVGGYTF	TGCGCCAGCAGCCAAGGGGACAGGGTCGGTGGCTACACCTTC
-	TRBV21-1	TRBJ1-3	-	CASSTQSPFSGNTIYF	TGTGCCAGCAGCACCCAAAGTCCCTTCTCTGGAAACACCATATATTTT
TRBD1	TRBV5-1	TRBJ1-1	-	CASSLVGQADIEAFF	TGCGCCAGCAGCTTGGTAGGACAGGCCGACATAGAAGCTTTCTTT
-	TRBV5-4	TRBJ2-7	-	CASSLGVADLYEQYF	TGTGCCAGCAGCTTGGGAGTAGCGGATCTATACGAGCAGTACTTC
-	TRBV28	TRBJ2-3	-	CASSYPQGGSGDTQYF	TGTGCCAGCAGTTACCCCCAAGGGGGATCGGGAGATACGCAGTATTTT
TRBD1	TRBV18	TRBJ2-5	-	CASSLPTGGLETQYF	TGTGCCAGCTCACTTCCGACAGGGGGCCTGGAGACCCAGTACTTC
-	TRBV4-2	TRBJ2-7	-	CASSQGLADSSYEQYF	TGTGCCAGCAGCCAAGGATTAGCTGACAGCTCCTACGAGCAGTACTTC
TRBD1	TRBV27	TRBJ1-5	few	CASSPEDRDNQPQHF	TGTGCCAGCAGTCCGGAGGACAGGGACAATCAGCCCCAGCATTTT
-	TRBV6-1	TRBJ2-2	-	CASGSGTAGFGELFF	TGTGCCAGCGGATCCGGGACGGCCGGTTTCGGGGAGCTGTTTTTT
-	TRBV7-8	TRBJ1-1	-	CASSLLPQGTEAFF	TGTGCCAGCAGCTTACTACCGCAGGGGACTGAAGCTTTCTTT
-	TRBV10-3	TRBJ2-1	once	CAISRTGSPNEQFF	TGTGCCATCTCAAGGACGGGAAGCCCCAATGAGCAGTTCTTC
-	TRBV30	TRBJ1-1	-	CAWVRGAQTNTEAFF	TGTGCCTGGGTTCGGGGTGCCCAAACGAACACTGAAGCTTTCTTT
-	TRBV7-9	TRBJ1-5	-	CASSRGGAPQHF	TGTGCCAGCAGCAGGGGCGGCGCGCCCCAGCATTTT
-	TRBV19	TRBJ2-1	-	CASGRLQGRYNEQFF	TGTGCCAGTGGAAGACTGCAAGGTCGCTACAATGAGCAGTTCTTC
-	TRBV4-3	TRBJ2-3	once	CASSQDTARSRTDTQYF	TGCGCCAGCAGCCAAGATACGGCTCGGAGCCGCACAGATACGCAGTATTTT
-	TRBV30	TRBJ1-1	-	CAWSVGEDTEAFF	TGTGCCTGGAGTGTCGGTGAGGACACTGAAGCTTTCTTT
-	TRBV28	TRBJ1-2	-	CASGSYGYTF	TGTGCCAGCGGCTCCTATGGCTACACCTTC
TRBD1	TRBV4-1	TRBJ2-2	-	CASSHAWGTGPTGELFF	TGCGCCAGCAGCCATGCCTGGGGGACAGGACCCACCGGGGAGCTGTTTTTT
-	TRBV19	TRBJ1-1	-	CASSGLVRTEAFF	TGTGCCAGTTCGGGCCTCGTCCGCACTGAAGCTTTCTTT
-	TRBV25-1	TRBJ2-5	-	CASSEFPEGTQYF	TGTGCCAGCAGTGAATTTCCAGAGGGGACCCAGTACTTC
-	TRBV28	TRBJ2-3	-	CASSLARGATDTQYF	TGTGCCAGCAGTTTGGCAAGGGGGGCGACAGATACGCAGTATTTT
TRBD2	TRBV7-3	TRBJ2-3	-	CASSWTGTSEGDTQYF	TGTGCCAGCAGCTGGACCGGGACTAGCGAAGGGGATACGCAGTATTTT